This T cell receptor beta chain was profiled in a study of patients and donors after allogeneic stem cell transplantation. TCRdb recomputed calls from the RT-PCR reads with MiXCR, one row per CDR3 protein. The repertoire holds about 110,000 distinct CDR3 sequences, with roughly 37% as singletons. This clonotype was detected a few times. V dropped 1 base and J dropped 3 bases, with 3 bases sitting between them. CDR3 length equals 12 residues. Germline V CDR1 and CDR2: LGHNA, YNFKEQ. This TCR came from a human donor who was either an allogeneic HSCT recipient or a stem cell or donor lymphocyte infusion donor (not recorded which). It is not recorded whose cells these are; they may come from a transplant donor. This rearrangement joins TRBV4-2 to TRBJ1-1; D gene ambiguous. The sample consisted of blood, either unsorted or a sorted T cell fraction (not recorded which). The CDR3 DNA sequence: TGTGCCAGCAGCCAAGTGGACACTGAAGCTTTCTTT. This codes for CASSQVDTEAFF.